This entry lists 24 T cell receptor beta chains sequenced from one sample in a study of metastatic and nonmetastatic thyroid tumors. Via MiXCR, TCRdb re-called the PCR reads. The sample shows about 16,000 clones, roughly 33% of them seen only once. Nobody among the patients had been given any treatment before thyroid surgery. Sequenced sample: tumor tissue. These receptor sequences come from a male donor with papillary thyroid cancer or a benign thyroid nodule (not recorded which). Some clones in this sample may be carry-over from other donors' samples.

This clone has ten or more counts. The chain uses TRBV6-4 and TRBJ2-1, with D possibly TRBD2 on 7 matching bases. This CDR3 has 13 residues. Germline loops: CDR1 MRHNA, CDR2 SNTAGT. V lost 5 bases and J lost 10, with 15 bases in between. In DNA, the CDR3 is TGTGCCAGCAGTCGGGGGGCCATTGAGGAGCAGTTCTTC. Its translation is CASSRGAIEEQFF.

This clone was picked up a small number of times. The chain uses TRBV6-1 and TRBJ2-1; 8 bases align to TRBD2. The CDR3 contains 16 residues. V shed 8 bases, J shed 0 bases, and the junction held 9 bases outside the gene matches. Germline V gene sequence: CDR1 MNHNS, CDR2 SASEGT. CDR3 loop: CASYKRSGSSYNEQFF. CDR3 in DNA: TGTGCCAGCTACAAAAGAAGCGGGAGCTCCTACAATGAGCAGTTCTTC.

This clone was counted many times. The V and J genes are TRBV30 and TRBJ2-2, with TRBD2 matching over 9 bases. The CDR3 extends over 14 amino acids. Trimming at V came to 8 bases and at J to 8 bases, leaving 12 bases not matched to a gene. Germline V gene lookup returns CDR1 GTSNPN and CDR2 SVGIG (reference sequence). The CDR3 nucleotides are TGTGCCACGAGCCCGAGCGGGGGGTGGGGGGAGCTGTTTTTT. Amino acid sequence: CATSPSGGWGELFF.

This clone was counted many times. The V and J genes are TRBV30 and TRBJ2-5; D might be TRBD2 (6 bases). CDR3 size: 13 residues. Per germline, CDR1 GTSNPN and CDR2 SVGIG (reference sequence). The V and J ends lost 4 bases and 5 bases respectively, with 14 bases between them. The CDR3 coding sequence is TGTGCCTGGACCAGGGCGGAGGGGGAGACCCAGTACTTC. This codes for CAWTRAEGETQYF.

A few counts support this clone. A much larger clone differs by one base, so this may be a read error. The CDR3 DNA reads TGTGCCAGCAGTGCGGGGGTCATGTACGGGCAGTACTTC. Translated: CASSAGVMYGQYF. The chain links TRBV25-1 to TRBJ2-7, with TRBD2 as a possible D gene (6 bases). Germline CDR1 and CDR2: MGHDK and SYGVNS. The CDR3 is made up of 13 amino acids.

This clone was counted at least ten times. The chain couples TRBV28 to TRBJ2-7, with 7 positions matching TRBD2. The CDR3 contains 12 residues. Trimming took 3 bases from V and 9 from J; bases not matched to a gene: 5. Germline values: CDR1 MDHEN, CDR2 SYDVKM. CDR3 nucleotides: TGTGCCAGCAGTTTCGGGGGGTTGGGGCAGTACTTC. It translates to CASSFGGLGQYF.

There are a few counts of this clone. The CDR3 DNA reads as TGTGCCAGCAGTGAAGGTCCGCGGCCGGGGGGAAACACCATATATTTT. Translating gives CASSEGPRPGGNTIYF. The chain uses TRBV6-1 and TRBJ1-3; D is unclear. Germline V gene lookup returns CDR1 MNHNS and CDR2 SASEGT. The CDR3 sequence is 16 residues long. V was trimmed by 1 base and J by 4 bases, leaving 14 bases between them.

This chain connects TRBV13 to TRBJ2-1; maybe TRBD1 (6 bases). The ends were cut back, 5 bases at V and 9 bases at J, with 14 bases in the middle. The CDR3 consists of 13 residues. CDR1 and CDR2 (germline): PRHDT, FYEKMQ (reference sequence). In nucleotides, the CDR3 is TGTGCCAGCAGCACCAGGGGTGTCACTGAGCAGTTCTTC. Residues: CASSTRGVTEQFF. The whole variable domain, remainder taken from reference TRBV13 and TRBJ2-1, is AAGVIQSPRHLIKEKRETATLKCYPIPRHDTVYWYQQGPGQDPQFLISFYEKMQSDKGSIPDRFSAQQFSDYHSELNMSSLELGDSALYFCASSTRGVTEQFFGPGTRLTVL.

V and J are TRBV19 and TRBJ2-1; 13 nucleotides line up with TRBD2. The V gene's germline CDR1 is LNHDA and CDR2 SQIVND (reference sequence). The CDR3 covers 16 residues. V trimming: 6 bases; J trimming: 1 base; junction bases outside the gene matches: 3. Here the CDR3 DNA reads TGTGCCAGTAGAGGACTAGCGGGGGTTTCCTACAATGAGCAGTTCTTC. Translating gives CASRGLAGVSYNEQFF. The full variable domain, completed using reference TRBV19 and TRBJ2-1, is DGGITQSPKYLFRKEGQNVTLSCEQNLNHDAMYWYRQDPGQGLRLIYYSQIVNDFQKGDIAEGYSVSREKKESFPLTVTSAQKNPTAFYLCASRGLAGVSYNEQFFGPGTRLTVL.

The CDR3 sequence: CSAKTGGSQPQHF. The CDR3, as DNA: TGCAGTGCAAAAACAGGGGGTTCCCAGCCCCAGCATTTT. The rearrangement joins TRBV20-1 to TRBJ1-5; 8 bases line up with TRBD1. The CDR3 has 13 residues. Germline-derived CDR1 and CDR2 are DFQATT and SNEGSKA (reference sequence). The junction had 8 bases not matched to a gene; V was cut back by 6 bases and J by 7 bases.

The V gene is TRBV20-1, the J gene TRBJ2-1; 11 bases align to TRBD2. The CDR3 sequence is 17 residues long. Germline assignment: CDR1 DFQATT and CDR2 SNEGSKA (reference sequence). V shed 2 bases, J shed 1 base, and the junction held 7 bases outside the gene matches. CDR3 residues: CSARIAGGPGSYNEQFF. The DNA for the CDR3 is TGCAGTGCTAGAATAGCGGGAGGGCCCGGTTCCTACAATGAGCAGTTCTTC.

This sequence joins TRBV12-3 or TRBV12-4 and TRBJ1-4; the D gene is possibly TRBD1 (6 bases). The CDR3 sequence is 13 residues long. The V end lost 3 bases, the J end lost 14 bases, and 16 bases lay between the germline ends. The CDR3, as DNA: TGTGCCAGCAGTTTGGGGGCCCATAGGGACCTGTTTTTT. The encoded protein is CASSLGAHRDLFF.

The chain carries TRBV7-2 and TRBJ2-2; D is possibly TRBD1 (5 bases). V lost 5 bases and J lost 1, with 8 bases in between. Germline V gene data show CDR1 as SGHTA and CDR2 as FQGNSA. The CDR3 covers 14 residues. This CDR3 is CASSEGENTGELFF. CDR3 in DNA: TGTGCCAGCAGCGAAGGGGAGAACACCGGGGAGCTGTTTTTT.

By share, this clone counts as medium-sized. V is TRBV28 and J is TRBJ2-3, with 10 bases matching TRBD1. In germline, CDR1 is MDHEN, CDR2 SYDVKM. The V segment lost 8 bases and the J segment 3 bases; nucleotides outside the gene matches: 11. CDR3 length equals 16 residues. The CDR3 region is CASGSRQGAPTDTQYF. CDR3 bases: TGTGCCAGCGGGTCTAGACAGGGGGCGCCGACAGATACGCAGTATTTT.

By share, this clone ranks as large. V usage is TRBV19 and J usage is TRBJ1-6; 7 nucleotides agree with TRBD1. Trimming at V came to 7 bases and at J to 5 bases, leaving 5 bases not matched to a gene. This CDR3 is 14 amino acids long. Per germline, CDR1 LNHDA and CDR2 SQIVND (reference sequence). The CDR3 protein is CASTGTVNNSPLHF. The CDR3 DNA reads TGTGCCAGTACTGGGACAGTAAATAATTCACCCCTCCACTTT.

This clone was recorded at least ten times. This chain links TRBV6-1 with TRBJ1-4; D is perhaps TRBD1 (5 bases). The CDR3 totals 17 residues. From germline, CDR1 is MNHNS and CDR2 SASEGT. V lost 4 bases and J lost 3, with 18 bases in between. Here the CDR3 reads CASSGARVERANEKLFF. CDR3 DNA: TGTGCCAGCAGTGGTGCCAGGGTCGAGAGAGCTAATGAAAAACTGTTTTTT.

V and J are TRBV7-2 and TRBJ2-7; D possibly corresponds to TRBD2 (5 bases). CDR3 length: 14 amino acids. Germline CDR1 and CDR2: SGHTA and FQGNSA. The V gene lost 3 bases and the J gene lost 1 base, with 10 bases spanning the gap. The CDR3 DNA reads TGTGCCAGCAGCTTTAATGCGGGTTCCTACGAGCAGTACTTC. It encodes CASSFNAGSYEQYF.

CDR3 sequence reads: CASRGPPTPSYEQYF. The CDR3 nucleotides read TGTGCCAGCAGGGGACCTCCAACCCCCTCCTACGAGCAGTACTTC. The genes are TRBV7-2 and TRBJ2-7, with D perhaps given as TRBD1 or TRBD2 (5 bases each). V was shortened by 6 bases and J by 0 bases, with 15 bases between the two germline ends. The CDR3 has 15 residues. The germline CDR1 and CDR2 sequences are SGHTA and FQGNSA.

The rearrangement joins TRBV11-3 to TRBJ1-2; D remains unclear. This CDR3 region has 13 residues. CDR1 is SGHNT and CDR2 is YENEEA in the germline V gene. V gave up 5 bases and J gave up 3 bases, with 10 bases separating them. As DNA, the CDR3 is TGTGCCAGCAGCCCAGACGGGGACTATGGCTACACCTTC. Encoded protein: CASSPDGDYGYTF.

CDR3 protein: CASSKERDYGYTF. DNA of the CDR3: TGTGCCAGCAGCAAGGAACGGGACTATGGCTACACCTTC. The chain links TRBV6-4 to TRBJ1-2; no clear D gene. This CDR3 is built from 13 residues. CDR1 and CDR2 (germline): MRHNA, SNTAGT. V lost 6 bases, J lost 3 bases, and 11 bases lay in between.

A few counts support this clone. A much bigger clone sits one base away, suggesting this may be a read error. The chain has TRBV5-4 and TRBJ2-1, with a weak D call TRBD2 (5 bases). Germline-derived CDR1 and CDR2 are SGHNT and YYREEE (reference sequence). V lost 7 bases and J lost 3, with 11 bases in between. This CDR3 has 13 amino acids. The CDR3 is CASGRRGYNEQFF. The CDR3 coding sequence is TGTGCCAGCGGCCGCCGGGGCTACAATGAGCAGTTCTTC.

This clone was detected many times. V usage is TRBV6-1 and J usage is TRBJ2-2, with a weak D call TRBD2 (7 bases). The CDR3 sequence is 15 residues long. V dropped 7 bases and J dropped 6 bases, with 18 bases sitting between them. The V gene's germline CDR1 is MNHNS and CDR2 SASEGT. CDR3 amino acids: CASTLGGGLPGELFF. The CDR3 coding sequence is TGTGCCAGCACCCTGGGGGGGGGGCTCCCCGGGGAGCTGTTTTTT.

By share, this clone counts as medium-sized (0.01 to 0.1%). The CDR3 loop reads CASSPGLAGVEQFF. CDR3 DNA sequence: TGTGCCAGTAGTCCGGGACTAGCGGGAGTCGAGCAGTTCTTC. The chain combines TRBV19 with TRBJ2-1, with 14 bases that match TRBD2. The germline gives CDR1 LNHDA, CDR2 SQIVND (reference sequence). The CDR3 spans 14 residues. After removal of 5 bases from V and 10 bases from J, the junction contained 4 bases not matched to a gene.

This clone was detected ten times or more. Other DNA sequences from this sample encode an identical CDR3 as well. This chain uses TRBV11-2 with TRBJ2-7; D may be TRBD2 (6 bases). The CDR3 length is 13 residues. Looked up from germline, CDR1 is SGHAT and CDR2 is FQNNGV. V was pared by 8 bases and J by 0 bases, with 11 bases between. CDR3 region: CASRGGLSYEQYF. CDR3 DNA: TGTGCCAGCCGCGGAGGGCTCTCCTACGAGCAGTACTTC.